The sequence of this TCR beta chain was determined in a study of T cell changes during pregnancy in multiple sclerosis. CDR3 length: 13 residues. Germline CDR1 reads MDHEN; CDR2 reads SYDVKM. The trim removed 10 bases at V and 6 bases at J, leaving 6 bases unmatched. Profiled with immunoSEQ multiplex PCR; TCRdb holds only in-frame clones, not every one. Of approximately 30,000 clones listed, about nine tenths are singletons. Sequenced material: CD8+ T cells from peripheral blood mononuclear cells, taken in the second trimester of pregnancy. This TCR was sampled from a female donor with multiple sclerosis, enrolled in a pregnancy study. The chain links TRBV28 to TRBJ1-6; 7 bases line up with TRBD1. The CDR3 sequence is CATSRDSNSPLHF. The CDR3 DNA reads TGTGCCACCTCCCGGGACAGTAATTCACCCCTCCACTTT. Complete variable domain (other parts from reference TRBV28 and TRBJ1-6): DVKVTQSSRYLVKRTGEKVFLECVQDMDHENMFWYRQDPGLGLRLIYFSYDVKMKEKGDIPEGYSVSREKKERFSLILESASTNQTSMYLCATSRDSNSPLHFGNGTRLTVT.